The 11 T cell receptor beta chains listed next were all sequenced from one sample in a study of regulatory T cells in long-lasting Graves disease. The TCR beta library used iRepertoire HTBI primers with Arm-PCR amplification of CDR3. In TCRdb, the multiplex PCR reads were re-called with MiXCR into one record per CDR3 protein. The sample records 440,000 or so distinct CDR3 sequences, 15% being singletons. This sample's time point: newly diagnosed GD, antithyroid drugs for less than 3 months. PBMC-extracted RNA yielded the TCR library. These data also formed part of another study, on T cells in Graves' hyperthyroidism and ophthalmopathy.

This specimen consisted of peripheral blood mononuclear cells (PBMCs), obtained at new diagnosis, from a patient treated with antithyroid drugs. The receptors shown here come from a woman aged 25 to 39 with Graves disease.

This clonotype was counted only a few times. The chain uses TRBV29-1 and TRBJ2-7; maybe TRBD1 (5 bases). This CDR3 has 14 residues. Germline V gene lookup returns CDR1 SQVTM and CDR2 ANQGSEA. V shed 5 bases and J shed 4 bases, with 18 bases lying between them. The CDR3: CSVIKSVRDYEQYF. As DNA, the CDR3 is TGCAGCGTTATTAAGTCGGTCAGGGATTACGAGCAGTACTTC.

Note on this clonotype: A clone one base away is much larger, so this may be a read error. This rearrangement joins TRBV28 to TRBJ2-3; possible D gene TRBD2, 7 bases. Germline lookup yields CDR1 MDHEN and CDR2 SYDVKM. This CDR3 is built from 17 residues. CDR3 sequence reads: CASGFPGGGRGSDTQYF. The CDR3 DNA reads TGTGCCAGCGGTTTCCCCGGGGGCGGGAGAGGTTCGGATACGCAGTATTTT.

This rearrangement joins TRBV20-1 to TRBJ2-3, with 8 bases that match TRBD2. From germline, CDR1 is DFQATT and CDR2 SNEGSKA (reference sequence). The CDR3 extends over 14 amino acids. Trimming removed 5 bases from V and 0 bases from J; junction bases left unmatched: 4. In DNA form, the CDR3 reads TGCAGTGCTTTTAGCGGGAAGAGCACAGATACGCAGTATTTT. The encoded protein is CSAFSGKSTDTQYF.

As concerns this clonotype: A much larger clone differs by one base, so this may be a read error. The J gene is TRBJ1-6, the V gene TRBV28, with TRBD1 matching over 8 bases. The length of the CDR3 is 14 residues. Germline V gene data show CDR1 as MDHEN and CDR2 as SYDVKM. CDR3 coding DNA: TGTGCCGGCAGCTCCTCCACAGGGGGGTCACCCCTCCACTTT. It translates to CAGSSSTGGSPLHF.

This clonotype occurred a few times. The chain recombines TRBV24-1 with TRBJ2-2; D gene uncertain. V was shortened by 2 bases and J by 3 bases, with 9 bases between the two germline ends. The V gene's germline CDR1 is KGHDR and CDR2 SFDVKD. CDR3 length: 15 residues. CDR3 nucleotides: TGTGCCACCAGTGATTCGATTGGGGACACCGGGGAGCTGTTTTTT. Its translation is CATSDSIGDTGELFF.

There are many counts of this clonotype. V is TRBV11-2 and J is TRBJ2-1; D assignment may be TRBD1 or TRBD2 (6 bases each). The germline V and J ends were trimmed by 7 bases and 0 bases, with 19 bases remaining between them. The CDR3 contains 17 residues. From germline, CDR1 is SGHAT and CDR2 FQNNGV. The CDR3 sequence: CASTIDGGLSSYNEQFF. The CDR3 nucleotides read TGTGCCAGCACCATCGACGGGGGCCTAAGCTCCTACAATGAGCAGTTCTTC.

This rearrangement joins TRBV7-3 to TRBJ2-3; 16 bases match TRBD2. This CDR3 has 19 residues. Germline values: CDR1 SGHTA, CDR2 FQGTGA. Trimming cost V 3 bases and J 3 bases; bases outside gene matches: 9. CDR3 residues: CASSLGGTSGRAGTDTQYF. The CDR3 DNA follows: TGTGCCAGCAGCTTGGGCGGGACTAGCGGGAGGGCCGGGACAGATACGCAGTATTTT.

In this sample, this clonotype is medium-sized. V usage is TRBV6-1 and J usage is TRBJ2-6, with D unclear. In germline, CDR1 is MNHNS, CDR2 SASEGT. V was shortened by 7 bases and J by 6 bases, with 13 bases between the two germline ends. This CDR3 has 14 amino acids. The DNA for the CDR3 is TGTGCCAGCATGCTCGGGCCCGAGGCCAACGTCCTGACTTTC. Residues: CASMLGPEANVLTF.

This clonotype was seen many times. The chain couples TRBV6-1 to TRBJ2-1; D ambiguous. Deletions cut 5 bases from V and 8 bases from J, with 13 bases between. CDR1 MNHNS and CDR2 SASEGT come from the germline V gene. CDR3 length equals 13 residues. The chain's CDR3 is CASSRPGRDEQFF. DNA for the CDR3: TGTGCCAGCAGTCGACCGGGTAGGGATGAGCAGTTCTTC.

The chain couples TRBV15 to TRBJ2-7; 7 nucleotides agree with TRBD1. The V gene end was trimmed by 6 bases and the J gene end by 3 bases; junction bases not matched to a gene: 8. Germline V gene data show CDR1 as LNHNV and CDR2 as YYDKDF (reference sequence). This CDR3 has 14 amino acids. The CDR3 nucleotides are TGTGCCACCAGAATAAGACAGGGAAACTACGAGCAGTACTTC. As protein: CATRIRQGNYEQYF.

This clonotype was observed many times. The genes are TRBV10-3 and TRBJ2-7; tentative D call: TRBD1 (5 bases). V was pared by 3 bases and J by 5 bases, with 20 bases between. The length of the CDR3 is 16 residues. Germline-derived CDR1 and CDR2 are ENHRY and SYGVKD. CDR3 nucleotides: TGTGCCATCAGTGAACCCCCCGCGACCATAGGGGACGAGCAGTACTTC. Its translation: CAISEPPATIGDEQYF.